This is a list of T cell receptor beta chains from one sample in a study of blood T cell repertoires in COVID-19. Data came from immunoSEQ multiplex PCR; TCRdb stores just in-frame clones and leaves some out. The sample holds around 370,000 clones; about nine tenths are singletons and the top ten take roughly 6%. The sequenced material came from peripheral blood. These receptors originate from a woman between 45 and 65 years old with COVID-19, enrolled during active disease. Each CDR3 is given without its conserved first and last residue.

J: TRBJ1-4; V: TRBV15; CDR3: ATSRGRPEKLF
J: TRBJ1-2; V: TRBV27; CDR3: ASSLISPIDAGYT
J: TRBJ1-4; V: TRBV19; CDR3: ASSAGTNEKLF
J: TRBJ2-3; V: TRBV19; CDR3: AASGRAGDTQY
J: TRBJ2-7; V: TRBV21-1; CDR3: ASSKTQLASTYEQY
J: TRBJ2-1; V: TRBV30; CDR3: AWNQDYTMRQF
J: TRBJ2-1; V: TRBV24-1; CDR3: ATSDAGTRNPNEQF
J: TRBJ1-1; V: TRBV7-9; CDR3: ASTPLGVEEIREAF
J: TRBJ2-7; V: TRBV7-9; CDR3: ASSLGGAVSEEQY
J: TRBJ2-2; V: TRBV30; CDR3: AWSVLVTGTGELF
J: TRBJ1-6; V: TRBV6-5; CDR3: ASTHGGVNSPLH
J: TRBJ2-2; V: TRBV15; CDR3: ATSRDPVLDRAVANTGELF
J: TRBJ1-1; V: TRBV4-1; CDR3: ASSISTVGTEAF
J: TRBJ2-7; V: TRBV7-8; CDR3: ASSFVPSGPSSYEQY
J: TRBJ1-5; V: TRBV27; CDR3: ASSPLDRGEQPQH
J: TRBJ1-1; V: TRBV5-4; CDR3: ASRRTENTEAF
J: TRBJ2-1; V: TRBV11-2; CDR3: ASSLVSAGAYNEQF
J: TRBJ1-6; V: TRBV18; CDR3: ASSKGRSYNSPLH
J: TRBJ1-5; V: TRBV27; CDR3: ASSLKSGMPQH
J: TRBJ2-3; V: TRBV19; CDR3: ASSIDRGLLDTQY
J: TRBJ2-3; V: TRBV12-3/TRBV12-4; CDR3: ASSYRTPYTQY
J: TRBJ2-1; V: TRBV7-6; CDR3: ASSQGTSGGYNEQF
J: TRBJ2-2; V: TRBV5-1; CDR3: ASSLSGGGGELF
J: TRBJ2-1; V: TRBV7-9; CDR3: ASSLGGKGGTSSYNEQF
J: TRBJ1-2; V: TRBV3-1/TRBV3-2; CDR3: ASSQVVIGSGKPTGGANGYT
J: TRBJ1-2; V: TRBV6-5; CDR3: ASSYSPVHGYT
J: TRBJ1-2; V: TRBV18; CDR3: ASSPALDPRGYT
J: TRBJ1-2; V: TRBV11-3; CDR3: ASRAGGGAGYT
J: TRBJ1-2; V: TRBV27; CDR3: ASSLRGENYGYT
J: TRBJ1-2; V: TRBV30; CDR3: AWRLTGRANYGYT
J: TRBJ1-5; V: TRBV5-1; CDR3: ASSPTGLGGNQPQH
J: TRBJ2-7; V: TRBV7-2; CDR3: ASSRSPEGRWEQY
J: TRBJ2-3; V: TRBV4-1; CDR3: ASSRTDPTDTQY
J: TRBJ2-7; V: TRBV30; CDR3: AWSNYFVGQGVHEQY
J: TRBJ2-7; V: TRBV2; CDR3: ASKGQAREQY
J: TRBJ2-5; V: TRBV6-1; CDR3: ASSEVGQGIRETQY
J: TRBJ2-7; V: TRBV2; CDR3: ASNPQGKHEQY
J: TRBJ1-5; V: TRBV6-5; CDR3: ASRSGQGRDQPQH
J: TRBJ1-1; V: TRBV30; CDR3: AWTPRRNTEAF
J: TRBJ2-2; V: TRBV29-1; CDR3: SERDKLGELF
J: TRBJ2-5; V: TRBV5-1; CDR3: ASSLDFGTGAETQY
J: TRBJ2-5; V: TRBV5-1; CDR3: ASSPRDYQETQY
J: TRBJ2-7; V: TRBV24-1; CDR3: ATASGTGLIRQCYEQY
J: TRBJ1-3; V: TRBV3-1/TRBV3-2; CDR3: ASSQGLVTASGNTIY
J: TRBJ1-2; V: TRBV21-1; CDR3: ASLIGQNNYGYT
J: TRBJ2-1; V: TRBV12-5; CDR3: ASGLEYGQAYEQF
J: TRBJ1-1; V: TRBV28; CDR3: ASSPGGEGRAF
J: TRBJ1-2; V: TRBV6-1; CDR3: ASSERLYGYT
J: TRBJ2-3; V: TRBV19; CDR3: ASNGGTNLGDTQY
J: TRBJ1-4; V: TRBV19; CDR3: ASSMTATTNEKLF